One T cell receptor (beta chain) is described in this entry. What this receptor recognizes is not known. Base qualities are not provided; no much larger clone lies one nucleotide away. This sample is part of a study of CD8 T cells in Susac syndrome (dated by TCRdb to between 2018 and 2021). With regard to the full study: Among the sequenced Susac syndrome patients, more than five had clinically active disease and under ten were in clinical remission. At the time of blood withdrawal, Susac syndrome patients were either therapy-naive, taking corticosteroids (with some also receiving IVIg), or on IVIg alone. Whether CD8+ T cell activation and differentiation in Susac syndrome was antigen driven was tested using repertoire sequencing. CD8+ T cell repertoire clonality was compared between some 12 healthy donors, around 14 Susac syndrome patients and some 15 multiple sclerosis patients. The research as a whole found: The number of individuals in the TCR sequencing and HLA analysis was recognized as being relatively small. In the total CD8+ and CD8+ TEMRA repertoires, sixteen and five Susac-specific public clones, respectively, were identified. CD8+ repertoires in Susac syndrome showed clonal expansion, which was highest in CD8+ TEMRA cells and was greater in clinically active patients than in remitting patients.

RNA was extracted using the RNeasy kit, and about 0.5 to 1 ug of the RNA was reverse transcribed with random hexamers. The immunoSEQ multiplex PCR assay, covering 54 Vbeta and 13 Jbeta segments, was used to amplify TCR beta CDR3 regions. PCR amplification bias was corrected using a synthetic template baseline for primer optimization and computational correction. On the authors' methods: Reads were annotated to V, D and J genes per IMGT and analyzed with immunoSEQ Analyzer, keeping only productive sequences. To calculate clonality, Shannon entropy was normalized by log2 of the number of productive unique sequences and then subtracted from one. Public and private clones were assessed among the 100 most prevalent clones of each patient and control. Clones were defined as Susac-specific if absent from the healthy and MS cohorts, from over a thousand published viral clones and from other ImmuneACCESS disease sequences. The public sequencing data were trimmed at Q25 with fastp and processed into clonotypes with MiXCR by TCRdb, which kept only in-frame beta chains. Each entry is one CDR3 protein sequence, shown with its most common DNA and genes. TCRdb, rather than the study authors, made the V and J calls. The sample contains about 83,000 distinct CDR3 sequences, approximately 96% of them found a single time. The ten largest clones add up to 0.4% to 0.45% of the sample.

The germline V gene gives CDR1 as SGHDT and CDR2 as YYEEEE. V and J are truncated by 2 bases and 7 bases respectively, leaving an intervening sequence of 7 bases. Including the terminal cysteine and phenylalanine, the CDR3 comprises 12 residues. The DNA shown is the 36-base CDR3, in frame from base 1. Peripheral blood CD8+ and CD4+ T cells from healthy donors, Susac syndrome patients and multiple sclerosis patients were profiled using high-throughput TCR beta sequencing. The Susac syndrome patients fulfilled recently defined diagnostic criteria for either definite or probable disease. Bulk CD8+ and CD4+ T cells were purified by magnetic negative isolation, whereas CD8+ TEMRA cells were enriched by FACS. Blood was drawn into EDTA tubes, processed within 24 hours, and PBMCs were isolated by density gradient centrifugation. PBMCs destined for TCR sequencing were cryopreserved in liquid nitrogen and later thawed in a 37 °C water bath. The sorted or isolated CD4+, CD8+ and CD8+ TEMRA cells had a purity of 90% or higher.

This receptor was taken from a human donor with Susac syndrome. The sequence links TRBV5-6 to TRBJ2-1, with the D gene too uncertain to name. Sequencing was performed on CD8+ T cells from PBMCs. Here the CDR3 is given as CASSLAPNEQFF. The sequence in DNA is TGTGCCAGCAGCTTAGCTCCGAATGAGCAGTTCTTC.